This T cell receptor (beta chain) was identified in a study of cytomegalovirus exposure and HLA in healthy donors. Vbeta (60) and Jbeta (13) primers were used in the PCR. Generated by immunoSEQ multiplex PCR, the TCRdb table keeps only in-frame clones and is missing some. The sample holds roughly 190,000 clones, approximately 83% seen once. Germline V CDR1 and CDR2: SGDLS, YYNGEE. Deletions cut 0 bases from V and 5 bases from J, with 8 bases between. The CDR3 runs 13 residues. Sequencing input: PBMCs. The chain employs TRBV9 and TRBJ1-2; D unclear. The receptor's source is a woman in her 50s in good health and CMV-seropositive. CDR3 DNA sequence: TGTGCCAGCAGCGTAGGCCAGTCATATGGCTACACCTTC. Protein: CASSVGQSYGYTF.